Included here is one T cell receptor (beta chain) sequence, with context. The sample belongs to a study of blood T cell repertoires in COVID-19. About the research overall: Researchers got acute and convalescent COVID-19 samples from the United States, Italy and Spain.

Authors' processing steps: The assay estimated nucleated cells by amplifying reference gene primers. Sequencing was performed with immunoSEQ multiplex PCR; in TCRdb, only in-frame clones are kept and a portion is missing. V and J calls and clone size come straight from that table; D and trimming were deduced from the DNA. The data show about 250,000 clones, approximately 86% seen once. Participants, 18 to 89 years old, spanned under 30 US areas. The sequenced sample was PBMCs or T cells enriched from blood (not recorded which). This sequence was found in a woman younger than 45 with acute COVID-19.

The CDR3 DNA reads TGCGCCAGCAGCCAAGATCTACACACTAGGGGCAATCAGCCCCAGCATTTT. Its translation is CASSQDLHTRGNQPQHF. The chain joins TRBV4-3 to TRBJ1-5; D not certain. Germline CDR1 is LGHNA and CDR2 is YSLEER. This CDR3 is 17 amino acids long. The ends were cut back, 0 bases at V and 2 bases at J, with 14 bases in the middle.